The clone carrying this T cell receptor (beta chain) was seen a few times. What it binds is unknown. This specimen belongs to a study of regulatory T cells in long-lasting Graves disease. Study-level points and caveats: Among samples with persistent disease, TRBV28, TRBJ1-2 and TRBJ2-5 were favored.

Trimming took 6 bases from V and 8 from J, leaving 17 bases between them. Germline CDR1 reads MNHEY; CDR2 reads SMNVEV (reference sequence). This CDR3 spans 13 amino acids. Arm-PCR of CDR3 regions with iRepertoire HTBI primers generated TCR beta libraries. TCRdb ran MiXCR on the multiplex PCR reads and lists one entry per CDR3 protein. The sample has a few hundred thousand distinct CDR3 sequences, about a sixth seen once; the top ten hold 20% to 25%. Time point in this sample: newly diagnosed GD, antithyroid drugs for less than 3 months. Isolated PBMC RNA provided the starting material for the TCR library. These same data were also listed under a study on T cells in Graves' hyperthyroidism and ophthalmopathy.

The rearrangement joins TRBV27 to TRBJ2-7; D is perhaps TRBD1 or TRBD2 (6 bases each). The clonotype was recovered from a woman between 18 and 29 years old with Graves disease. The input for sequencing was peripheral blood mononuclear cells (PBMCs), taken at new diagnosis, from a patient treated with antithyroid drugs. DNA of the CDR3: TGTGCCAGCAGGGGGGGCCAATGGAGCAAGCAGTACTTC. Protein product: CASRGGQWSKQYF.